This T cell receptor beta chain was recovered during a study of blood T cell repertoires in COVID-19. In the study overall: T cells, B-cell-depleted T cells, or PBMCs supplied cDNA or gDNA.

V gave up 3 bases and J gave up 4 bases; unmatched junction bases: 5. Germline lookup yields CDR1 LNHDA and CDR2 SQIVND (reference sequence). The CDR3 has 14 amino acids. In the original processing: The authors estimated nucleated cell counts from reference gene primer amplification. Profiled with immunoSEQ multiplex PCR; TCRdb holds only in-frame clones, not every one. That table supplies the V and J calls and clone size; D and trimming were determined from the DNA. The sample consists of more than 60,000 clones, roughly 80% of them appearing once. This sequence joins TRBV19 and TRBJ2-5; 7 positions agree with TRBD1. The sequence came from an elderly woman with acute or convalescent COVID-19. Sequencing was performed on peripheral blood. In DNA, the CDR3 is TGTGCCAGTAGTATCGGCAACAGGGGAGAGACCCAGTACTTC. It specifies CASSIGNRGETQYF.